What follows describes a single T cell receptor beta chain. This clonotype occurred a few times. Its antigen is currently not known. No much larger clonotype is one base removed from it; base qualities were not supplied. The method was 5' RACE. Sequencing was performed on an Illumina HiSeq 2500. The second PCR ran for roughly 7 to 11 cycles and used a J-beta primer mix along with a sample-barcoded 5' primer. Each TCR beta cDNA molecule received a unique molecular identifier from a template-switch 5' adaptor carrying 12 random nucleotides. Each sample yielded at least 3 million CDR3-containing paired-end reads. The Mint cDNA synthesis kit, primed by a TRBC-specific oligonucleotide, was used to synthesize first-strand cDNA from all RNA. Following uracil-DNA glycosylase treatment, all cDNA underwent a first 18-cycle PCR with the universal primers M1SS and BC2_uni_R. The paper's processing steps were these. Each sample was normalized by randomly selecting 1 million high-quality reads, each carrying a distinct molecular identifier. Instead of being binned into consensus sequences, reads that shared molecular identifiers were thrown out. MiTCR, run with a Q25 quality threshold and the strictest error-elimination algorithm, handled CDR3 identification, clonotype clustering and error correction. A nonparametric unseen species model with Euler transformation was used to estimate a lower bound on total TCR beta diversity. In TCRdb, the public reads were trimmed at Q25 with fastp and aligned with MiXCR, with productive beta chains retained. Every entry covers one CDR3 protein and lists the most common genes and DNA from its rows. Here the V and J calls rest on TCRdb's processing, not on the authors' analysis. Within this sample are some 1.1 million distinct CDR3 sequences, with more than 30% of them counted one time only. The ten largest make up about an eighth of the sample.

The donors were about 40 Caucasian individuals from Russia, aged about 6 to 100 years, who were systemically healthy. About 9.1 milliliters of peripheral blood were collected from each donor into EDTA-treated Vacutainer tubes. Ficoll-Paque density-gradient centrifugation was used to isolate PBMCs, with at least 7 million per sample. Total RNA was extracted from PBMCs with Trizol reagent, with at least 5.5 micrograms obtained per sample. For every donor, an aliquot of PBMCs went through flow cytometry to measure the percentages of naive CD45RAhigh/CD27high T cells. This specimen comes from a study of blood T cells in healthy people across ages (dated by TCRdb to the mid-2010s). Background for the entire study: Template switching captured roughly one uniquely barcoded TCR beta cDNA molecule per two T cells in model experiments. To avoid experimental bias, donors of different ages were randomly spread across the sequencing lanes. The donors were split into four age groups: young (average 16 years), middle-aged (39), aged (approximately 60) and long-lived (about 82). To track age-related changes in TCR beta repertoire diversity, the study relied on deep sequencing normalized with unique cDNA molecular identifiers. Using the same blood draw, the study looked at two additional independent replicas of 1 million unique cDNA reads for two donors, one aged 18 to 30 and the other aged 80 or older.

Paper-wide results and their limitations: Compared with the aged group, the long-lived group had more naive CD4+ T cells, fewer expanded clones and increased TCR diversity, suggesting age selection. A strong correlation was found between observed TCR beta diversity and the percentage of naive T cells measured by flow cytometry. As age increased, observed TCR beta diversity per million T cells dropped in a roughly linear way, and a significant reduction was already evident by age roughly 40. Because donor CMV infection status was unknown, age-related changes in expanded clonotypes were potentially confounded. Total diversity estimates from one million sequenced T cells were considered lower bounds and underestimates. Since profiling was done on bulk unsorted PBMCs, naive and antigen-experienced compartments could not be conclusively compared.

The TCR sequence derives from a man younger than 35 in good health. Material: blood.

The CDR3 in this case is CATSRDTATGELFF. The sequenced DNA: TGTGCCACCAGCAGAGATACAGCCACCGGGGAGCTGTTTTTT. The rearrangement joined TRBV15 to TRBJ2-2, with the D gene not clear enough to name. The CDR3 contains 14 residues, cysteine and phenylalanine counted. The read is trimmed to its CDR3 DNA, 42 bases read in frame from base 1. From a lookup of the germline V gene (reference sequence), CDR1 and CDR2 are LNHNV and YYDKDF. V drops 0 bases and J drops 4 bases, leaving 6 bases in between.